One sample yielded the 24 T cell receptor beta chains listed below, sequenced in a study of blood T cells in healthy people across ages. Then a second PCR, running roughly 7 to 11 cycles, was carried out with a sample-barcoded 5' primer and a J-beta primer mix. TCRdb used MiXCR to reprocess the 5' RACE reads, holding one entry per CDR3 protein. Of 2 million or so distinct CDR3 sequences listed, 49% were seen once; the top ten hold over 2%. Sequencing was performed on blood. The receptors derive from a woman between 40 and 50 years old in good health.

This clonotype was counted only a few times. This chain links TRBV12-3 or TRBV12-4 with TRBJ2-5; possibly TRBD1 or TRBD2 for D (7 bases each). The CDR3 runs to 14 residues. Trimming removed 5 bases at V and 5 bases at J, with 15 bases between. The CDR3 DNA follows: TGTGCCAGCAGTACGTGGGGGGGACAGGAGACCCAGTACTTC. Its translation: CASSTWGGQETQYF.

The rearrangement joins TRBV28 to TRBJ2-3; 7 bases fit TRBD1. Germline loops: CDR1 MDHEN, CDR2 SYDVKM. The CDR3 is 15 residues long. The junction had 6 bases not matched to a gene; V was cut back by 4 bases and J by 2 bases. Here the CDR3 reads CASSSPGQPTDTQYF. As DNA, the CDR3 is TGTGCCAGCAGTTCCCCGGGACAGCCCACAGATACGCAGTATTTT.

With regard to this clonotype: The junction differs from germline at one of its ends, possibly a read error. V is TRBV3-1 and J is TRBJ2-3; the match to TRBD2 covers 7 bases. Germline assignment: CDR1 LGHDT and CDR2 YNNKEL (reference sequence). This CDR3 is 16 amino acids long. CDR3 coding DNA: TGTGCCAGCAGCCAAGCTGCTAGCGGCGGCACAGATGCGCAGTATTTT. The encoded protein is CASSQAASGGTDAQYF.

The chain combines TRBV9 with TRBJ2-4; D ambiguous. Trimming shortened V by 0 bases and J by 1 base, and 5 bases separated the two germline ends. The CDR3 is 14 residues long. From germline, CDR1 is SGDLS and CDR2 YYNGEE. The CDR3 spells CASSVEDAKNIQYF. In nucleotides, the CDR3 is TGTGCCAGCAGCGTAGAGGACGCCAAAAACATTCAGTACTTC.

The chain carries TRBV29-1 and TRBJ2-7, with TRBD2 matching over 11 bases. The last part of the DNA fits TRBJ2-5 better; the J call may be wrong. Germline CDR1 is SQVTM and CDR2 is ANQGSEA. The CDR3 has 17 residues. The CDR3 nucleotides read TGCAGCGCCCCGGAGAGTAGCGGGGGGGCCGGGAAAGAGACCCAGTACTTC. This gives the protein CSAPESSGGAGKETQYF.

This chain connects TRBV7-2 to TRBJ2-5; D gene unclear. V lost 5 bases and J lost 5, with 15 bases in between. This CDR3 region has 14 residues. Germline V gene data show CDR1 as SGHTA and CDR2 as FQGNSA. The CDR3 region is CASSVLGNLETQYF. Written as DNA, the CDR3 is TGTGCCAGCAGCGTATTAGGGAATTTGGAGACCCAGTACTTC.

The genes are TRBV20-1 and TRBJ2-7, with 12 positions matching TRBD2. After removal of 5 bases from V and 3 bases from J, the junction contained 5 bases not matched to a gene. The germline V gene encodes CDR1 DFQATT and CDR2 SNEGSKA (reference sequence). There are 14 residues in the CDR3. The CDR3 DNA reads as TGCAGTGCTGTGGGGACTAGCGGGCTCTACGAGCAGTACTTC. Its protein product is CSAVGTSGLYEQYF.

The chain joins TRBV29-1 to TRBJ1-5, with D possibly being TRBD1 (5 bases). The CDR3 contains 14 residues. V dropped 0 bases and J dropped 15 bases, with 21 bases sitting between them. CDR1 is SQVTM and CDR2 is ANQGSEA in the germline V gene. The CDR3: CSVEEGGEALFRHF. CDR3 in DNA: TGCAGCGTTGAAGAGGGGGGTGAGGCCCTCTTTAGGCATTTT. Full variable domain (rest looked up from reference TRBV29-1 and TRBJ1-5): SAVISQKPSRDICQRGTSLTIQCQVDSQVTMMFWYRQQPGQSLTLIATANQGSEATYESGFVIDKFPISRPNLTFSTLTVSNMSPEDSSIYLCSVEEGGEALFRHFGDGTRLSIL.

This clonotype was observed a few times. V usage is TRBV7-9 and J usage is TRBJ2-5; D might be TRBD1 or TRBD2, each matching 6 bases. CDR1 and CDR2 (germline): SEHNR, FQNEAQ (reference sequence). The CDR3 has 13 amino acids. Trimming removed 8 bases from V and 5 bases from J, with 15 bases in between. Here the CDR3 reads CASRRGAVETQYF. The DNA for the CDR3 is TGTGCCAGCCGTAGGGGGGCCGTGGAGACCCAGTACTTC.

This chain links TRBV10-3 with TRBJ2-2; 8 nucleotides line up with TRBD1. The trim removed 5 bases at V and 4 bases at J, leaving 21 bases unmatched. The CDR3 length is 20 residues. Per germline, CDR1 ENHRY and CDR2 SYGVKD. The CDR3 spells CAISLSPGQATHILTGELFF. The CDR3 DNA reads TGTGCCATCAGTCTCTCCCCGGGACAGGCTACTCACATCCTCACCGGGGAGCTGTTTTTT.

The chain has TRBV4-3 and TRBJ2-3; TRBD2 matches at 12 bases. Germline trimming cut 0 bases from V and 5 bases from J; bases unmatched to any gene: 9. Germline lookup yields CDR1 LGHNA and CDR2 YSLEER. This CDR3 has 18 residues. This chain's CDR3 is CASSQEVTSGGYRDTQYF. DNA of the CDR3: TGCGCCAGCAGCCAAGAAGTCACTAGCGGGGGGTATCGAGATACGCAGTATTTT.

The chain employs TRBV25-1 and TRBJ2-6; D uncertain. This CDR3 contains 18 residues. From germline, CDR1 is MGHDK and CDR2 SYGVNS. Trimming shortened V by 4 bases and J by 4 bases, and 20 bases separated the two germline ends. CDR3 DNA: TGTGCCAGCAGTGGACCCCGTCCCCCAAGGAAAGGGGCCAACGTCCTGACTTTC. This codes for CASSGPRPPRKGANVLTF.

The V gene is TRBV5-1, the J gene TRBJ2-3, with a weak D call TRBD2 (6 bases). CDR1 SGHRS and CDR2 YFSETQ come from the germline V gene. The CDR3 loop spans 19 amino acids. The V end lost 0 bases, the J end lost 0 bases, and 20 bases lay between the germline ends. The CDR3 is CASSLGRVGTPSSTDTQYF. The CDR3 DNA sequence: TGCGCCAGCAGCTTGGGCCGCGTCGGGACTCCCTCTAGCACAGATACGCAGTATTTT.

This clonotype turned up a few times. The chain couples TRBV3-1 to TRBJ2-1; TRBD2 is a possible D gene (6 bases). Deletions cut 4 bases from V and 1 base from J, with 17 bases between. CDR3 length: 17 amino acids. The germline CDR1 and CDR2 sequences are LGHDT and YNNKEL (reference sequence). The CDR3 here is CASSRPFGRGSYNEQFF. CDR3 sequence (DNA): TGTGCCAGCAGCCGACCCTTTGGGCGGGGTTCCTACAATGAGCAGTTCTTC.

The V and J genes are TRBV6-5 and TRBJ2-7; 8 bases match TRBD1. With 5 bases clipped from V and 5 bases from J, the junction kept 8 bases outside the gene matches. The germline gives CDR1 MNHEY, CDR2 SVGAGI. This CDR3 region has 14 residues. The CDR3 spells CASSDGAGGNEQYF. DNA of the CDR3: TGTGCCAGCAGTGATGGGGCAGGGGGCAACGAGCAGTACTTC.

The CDR3 loop reads CASSQESPGAGDRGYTF. CDR3 in DNA: TGCGCCAGCAGCCAAGAGTCCCCAGGGGCAGGTGATCGGGGCTACACCTTC. The chain links TRBV4-1 to TRBJ1-2, with D possibly TRBD1 on 6 matching bases. The V and J ends lost 0 bases and 8 bases respectively, with 22 bases between them. The CDR3 spans 17 residues. Germline V CDR1 and CDR2: MGHRA, YSYEKL.

The rearrangement links TRBV5-1 to TRBJ2-3; 9 nucleotides agree with TRBD2. The ends lost 0 bases at V and 6 bases at J; junction bases unmatched: 8. The CDR3 is 16 residues long. The V gene's germline CDR1 is SGHRS and CDR2 YFSETQ. The DNA of the CDR3 is TGCGCCAGCAGCTTGGTGGGCGGGGGGGCCGTGGATACGCAGTATTTT. It translates to CASSLVGGGAVDTQYF.

V is TRBV20-1 and J is TRBJ1-6; D might be TRBD1 (6 bases). The CDR3 has 18 amino acids. V was cut by 6 bases and J by 0 bases, with 21 bases left in between. The germline CDR1 and CDR2 sequences are DFQATT and SNEGSKA (reference sequence). The CDR3 nucleotides read TGCAGTGCACAAAGGGGTACAGGGTTTAGCTCCTATAATTCACCCCTCCACTTT. Amino acids: CSAQRGTGFSSYNSPLHF.

A few counts support this clonotype. The rearrangement uses TRBV27 and TRBJ2-7; the match to TRBD2 covers 10 bases. The CDR3 loop spans 16 amino acids. Germline lookup yields CDR1 MNHEY and CDR2 SMNVEV (reference sequence). Losses at the gene ends were 2 bases for V and 2 bases for J; bases not matched to a gene: 6. The CDR3 reads CASSLRSGGATYEQYF. The DNA of the CDR3 is TGTGCCAGCAGTTTAAGGAGCGGGGGGGCAACCTACGAGCAGTACTTC.

The V gene is TRBV28, the J gene TRBJ2-7; possible D gene TRBD1, 6 bases. The germline V gene has CDR1 MDHEN and CDR2 SYDVKM. Trimming pared 5 bases from V and 7 bases from J, leaving 18 bases between. This CDR3 is 14 amino acids long. CDR3 in DNA: TGTGCCAGCAGTACTACGGGACAATTTAATGAGCAGTACTTC. Translated, it gives CASSTTGQFNEQYF.

This clonotype was seen only once. The chain combines TRBV7-6 with TRBJ2-1; D remains ambiguous. The V gene lost 0 bases and the J gene lost 7 bases, with 13 bases spanning the gap. The CDR3 spans 15 residues. Germline V lookup: CDR1 SGHVS, CDR2 FNYEAQ. Here the CDR3 DNA reads TGTGCCAGCAGCTTAGCAGGGCAGTTGGGGAATGAGCAGTTCTTC. It is translated as CASSLAGQLGNEQFF.

The chain combines TRBV28 with TRBJ2-5; 8 nucleotides agree with TRBD2. The better agreement between TRBJ2-7 and the DNA end casts doubt on the J call. The CDR3 is made up of 15 amino acids. CDR1 MDHEN and CDR2 SYDVKM come from the germline V gene. CDR3 nucleotide sequence: TGTGCCAGCAGTGCTCGGGGTGCGGGGGGCTACGAGCAGTACTTC. It codes for CASSARGAGGYEQYF.

The gene calls are TRBV4-3 and TRBJ2-7, with a possible D match to TRBD1 (7 bases). This CDR3 is built from 19 residues. Trimming removed 0 bases at V and 1 base at J, with 22 bases between. CDR1 and CDR2 (germline): LGHNA, YSLEER. CDR3 in amino acids: CASSQDRRGRADASYEQYF. CDR3 in DNA: TGCGCCAGCAGCCAAGATCGGAGGGGGCGGGCGGACGCTTCCTACGAGCAGTACTTC.

There are a few counts of this clonotype. The chain uses TRBV10-1 and TRBJ2-1; the D call may be TRBD1 or TRBD2 (5 bases each). The CDR3 consists of 13 residues. Trimming pared 2 bases from V and 9 bases from J, leaving 11 bases between. Per the germline V gene, CDR1 is WNHNN and CDR2 is SYGVQD (reference sequence). DNA of the CDR3: TGCGCCAGCAGTGAGGGGACCCCCGGTGAGCAGTTCTTC. It codes for CASSEGTPGEQFF.